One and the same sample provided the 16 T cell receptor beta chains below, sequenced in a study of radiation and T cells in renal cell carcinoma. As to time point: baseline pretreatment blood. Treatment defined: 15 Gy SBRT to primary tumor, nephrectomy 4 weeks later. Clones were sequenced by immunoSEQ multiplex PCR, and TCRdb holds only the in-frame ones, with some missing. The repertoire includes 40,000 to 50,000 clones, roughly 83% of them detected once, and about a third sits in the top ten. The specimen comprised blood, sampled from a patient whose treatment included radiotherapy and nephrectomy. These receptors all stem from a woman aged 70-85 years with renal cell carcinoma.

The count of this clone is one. CDR3 sequence: CASSIRTPTQETQYF. DNA for the CDR3: TGTGCCAGCAGTATCCGGACACCGACCCAAGAGACCCAGTACTTC. V and J are TRBV27 and TRBJ2-5; D might be TRBD1 (5 bases). V was clipped by 5 bases and J by 1 base, with 14 bases between them. CDR1 and CDR2 from the germline V gene are MNHEY and SMNVEV (reference sequence). This CDR3 has 15 amino acids.

The CDR3 spells CASSLGTANYGYTF. The CDR3 region has the DNA TGCGCCAGCAGCTTGGGGACAGCTAACTATGGCTACACCTTC. The rearrangement uses TRBV5-1 and TRBJ1-2, with TRBD1 as a possible D gene (6 bases). Germline V gives CDR1 SGHRS, CDR2 YFSETQ. V shed 0 bases and J shed 0 bases, with 6 bases lying between them. CDR3 size: 14 residues.

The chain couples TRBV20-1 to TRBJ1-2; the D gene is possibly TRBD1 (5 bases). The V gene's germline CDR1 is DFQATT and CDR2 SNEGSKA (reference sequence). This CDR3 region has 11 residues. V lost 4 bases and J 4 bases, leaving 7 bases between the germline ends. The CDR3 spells CSATGTYGYTF. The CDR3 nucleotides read TGCAGTGCTACAGGGACCTATGGCTACACCTTC.

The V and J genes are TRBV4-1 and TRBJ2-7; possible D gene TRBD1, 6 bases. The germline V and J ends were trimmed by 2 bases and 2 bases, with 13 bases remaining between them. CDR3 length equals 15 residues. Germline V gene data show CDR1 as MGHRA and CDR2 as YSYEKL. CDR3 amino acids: CASSQRRDTPYEQYF. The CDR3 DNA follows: TGCGCCAGCAGCCAACGTAGGGACACCCCCTACGAGCAGTACTTC.

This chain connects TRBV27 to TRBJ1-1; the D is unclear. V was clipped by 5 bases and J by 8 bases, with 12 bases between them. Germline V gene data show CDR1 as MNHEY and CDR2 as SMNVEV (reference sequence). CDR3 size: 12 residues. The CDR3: CASSDGPREAFF. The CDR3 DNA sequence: TGTGCCAGCAGTGACGGACCCAGGGAAGCTTTCTTT.

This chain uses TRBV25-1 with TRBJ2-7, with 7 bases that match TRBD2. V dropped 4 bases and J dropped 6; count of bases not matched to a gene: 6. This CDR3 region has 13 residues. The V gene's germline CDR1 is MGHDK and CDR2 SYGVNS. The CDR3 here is CASSVPGGGEQYF. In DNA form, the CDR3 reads TGTGCCAGCAGTGTGCCGGGAGGCGGCGAGCAGTACTTC.

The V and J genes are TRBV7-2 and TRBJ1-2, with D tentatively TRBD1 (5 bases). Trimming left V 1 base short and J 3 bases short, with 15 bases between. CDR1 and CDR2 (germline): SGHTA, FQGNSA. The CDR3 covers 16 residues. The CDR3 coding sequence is TGTGCCAGCAGCTTAGGAGGTATAGGAGGGGACTATGGCTACACCTTC. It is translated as CASSLGGIGGDYGYTF.

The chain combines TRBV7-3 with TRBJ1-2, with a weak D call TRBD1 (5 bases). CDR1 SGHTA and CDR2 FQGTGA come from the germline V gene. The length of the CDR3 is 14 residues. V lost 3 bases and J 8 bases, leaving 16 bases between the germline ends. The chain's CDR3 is CASSFGAAGQGYTF. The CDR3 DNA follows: TGTGCCAGCAGCTTCGGGGCGGCAGGGCAAGGCTACACCTTC.

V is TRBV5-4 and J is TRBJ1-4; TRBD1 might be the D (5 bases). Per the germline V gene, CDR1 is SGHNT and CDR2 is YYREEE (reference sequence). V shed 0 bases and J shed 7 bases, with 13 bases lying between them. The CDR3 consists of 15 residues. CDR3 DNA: TGTGCCAGCAGCTTGGATGGGGGAGGGCGTGAAAAACTGTTTTTT. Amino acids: CASSLDGGGREKLFF.

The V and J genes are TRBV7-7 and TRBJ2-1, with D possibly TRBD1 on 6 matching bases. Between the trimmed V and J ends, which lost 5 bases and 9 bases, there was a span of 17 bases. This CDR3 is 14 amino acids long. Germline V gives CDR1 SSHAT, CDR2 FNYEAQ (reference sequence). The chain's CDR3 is CASSPGQRASEQFF. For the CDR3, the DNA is TGTGCCAGCAGCCCCGGACAGCGTGCGAGTGAGCAGTTCTTC.

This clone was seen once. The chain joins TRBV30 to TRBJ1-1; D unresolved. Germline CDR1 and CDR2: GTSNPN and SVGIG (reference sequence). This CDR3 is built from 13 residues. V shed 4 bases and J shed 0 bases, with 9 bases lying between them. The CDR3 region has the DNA TGTGCCTGGACTCGGAACATGAACACTGAAGCTTTCTTT. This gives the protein CAWTRNMNTEAFF.

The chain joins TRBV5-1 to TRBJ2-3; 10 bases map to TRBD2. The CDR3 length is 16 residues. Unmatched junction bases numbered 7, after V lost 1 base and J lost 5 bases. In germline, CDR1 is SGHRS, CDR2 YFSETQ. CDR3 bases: TGCGCCAGCAGCTTGTTGCGAGCGGGGGGGTTAGATACGCAGTATTTT. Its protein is CASSLLRAGGLDTQYF.

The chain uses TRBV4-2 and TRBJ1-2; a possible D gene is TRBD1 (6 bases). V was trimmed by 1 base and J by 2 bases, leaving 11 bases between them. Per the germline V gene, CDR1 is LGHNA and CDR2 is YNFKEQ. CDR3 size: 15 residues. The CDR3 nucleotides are TGTGCCAGCAGCCAAGTTGCAGGGGAGAACTATGGCTACACCTTC. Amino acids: CASSQVAGENYGYTF.

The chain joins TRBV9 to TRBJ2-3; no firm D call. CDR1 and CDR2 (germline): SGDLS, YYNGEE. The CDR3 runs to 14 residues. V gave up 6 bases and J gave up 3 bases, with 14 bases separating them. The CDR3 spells CASNAAVGTDTQYF. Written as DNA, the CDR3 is TGTGCCAGCAATGCGGCAGTGGGAACAGATACGCAGTATTTT. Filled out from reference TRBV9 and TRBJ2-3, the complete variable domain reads DSGVTQTPKHLITATGQRVTLRCSPRSGDLSVYWYQQSLDQGLQFLIQYYNGEERAKGNILERFSAQQFPDLHSELNLSSLELGDSALYFCASNAAVGTDTQYFGPGTRLTVL.

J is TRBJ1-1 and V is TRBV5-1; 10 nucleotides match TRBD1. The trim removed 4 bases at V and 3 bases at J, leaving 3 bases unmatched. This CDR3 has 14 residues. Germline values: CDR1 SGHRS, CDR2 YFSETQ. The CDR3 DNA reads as TGCGCCAGCAGCCGCGGACAGGGGGACACTGAAGCTTTCTTT. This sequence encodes CASSRGQGDTEAFF. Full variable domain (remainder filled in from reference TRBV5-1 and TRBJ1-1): KAGVTQTPRYLIKTRGQQVTLSCSPISGHRSVSWYQQTPGQGLQFLFEYFSETQRNKGNFPGRFSGRQFSNSRSEMNVSTLELGDSALYLCASSRGQGDTEAFFGQGTRLTVV.

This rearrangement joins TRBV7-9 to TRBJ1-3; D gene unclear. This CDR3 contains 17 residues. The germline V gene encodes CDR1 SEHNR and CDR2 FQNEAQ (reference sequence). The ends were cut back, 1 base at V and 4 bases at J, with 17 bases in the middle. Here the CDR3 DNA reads TGTGCCAGCAGCTTAGAGGTACAAGCCGGTATCGGAAACACCATATATTTT. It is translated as CASSLEVQAGIGNTIYF. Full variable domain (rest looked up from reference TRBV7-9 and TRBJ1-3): DTGVSQNPRHKITKRGQNVTFRCDPISEHNRLYWYRQTLGQGPEFLTYFQNEAQLEKSRLLSDRFSAERPKGSFSTLEIQRTEQGDSAMYLCASSLEVQAGIGNTIYFGEGSWLTVV.